This T cell receptor beta chain is from a study of cytotoxic CD8 clonotypes in ibrutinib-treated CLL. About the study: Partial response occurred in some 25 patients and complete response in 2; at median roughly 74 months, around 14 remained remitted and about twelve progressed. The sample average was approximately 260,000 productive templates and approximately 94,000 productive rearrangements. Study findings and constraints: Few clonotypes were public, and these shrank or held steady under treatment.

On this clone itself: No antigen is known for it.

Trimming took 6 bases from V and 7 from J, leaving 21 bases between them. CDR1 is SNHLY, CDR2 FYNNEI, per germline. The CDR3 sequence is 15 residues long. Assay: immunoSEQ multiplex PCR; the TCRdb copy retains only in-frame clones and omits some. Counted here are 42,000 or so clones, roughly two thirds occurring once; the ten biggest clones make up approximately 7%. The clonotype was recovered from a human donor with chronic lymphocytic leukemia. The V call is TRBV2, the J call TRBJ2-5, with D possibly TRBD2 on 5 matching bases. Here the sequenced sample was PBMCs, taken at disease progression, from a patient treated with ibrutinib. CDR3 coding DNA: TGTGCCAGCAGGGAAAATAGCGTCCCCGACGGGACCCAGTACTTC. Residues: CASRENSVPDGTQYF.